The 28 T cell receptor beta chains presented below share a single source sample, sequenced in a study of blood T cell repertoires in COVID-19. Method: immunoSEQ multiplex PCR; TCRdb's copy keeps in-frame clones and lacks some. The table shows under 300,000 clones, with approximately 82% occurring only once. The sample consisted of PBMCs or T cells enriched from blood (not recorded which). The source of these receptors is a man in his forties who had recovered from COVID-19.

The J gene is TRBJ2-1, the V gene TRBV30; TRBD2 aligns across 12 bases. In germline, CDR1 is GTSNPN, CDR2 SVGIG (reference sequence). J gave up 6 bases and V 2 bases, and 5 bases lay outside the gene matches. The CDR3 contains 15 residues. The CDR3 DNA reads TGTGCCTGGAGTCTTTCACTAGCGGGAGGCAATGAGCAGTTCTTC. It yields the protein CAWSLSLAGGNEQFF.

This clone was seen just once. V and J are TRBV5-6 and TRBJ2-3; possibly TRBD1 for D (6 bases). This CDR3 spans 16 amino acids. Trimming removed 2 bases from V and 1 base from J, with 14 bases in between. Germline-derived CDR1 and CDR2 are SGHDT and YYEEEE. The CDR3 bases are TGTGCCAGCAGCTTTTACCCCGGACAGCGCACAGATACGCAGTATTTT. This translates into CASSFYPGQRTDTQYF.

This clone showed up just once. The CDR3 region has the DNA TGTGCCAGCTCACTGACAGGGAACTATGGCTACACCTTC. The encoded protein is CASSLTGNYGYTF. The chain has TRBV18 and TRBJ1-2, with TRBD1 identical over 7 bases. In germline, CDR1 is KGHSH, CDR2 LQKENI. V trimming: 4 bases; J trimming: 2 bases; junction bases outside the gene matches: 1. There are 13 residues in the CDR3.

The gene calls are TRBV10-2 and TRBJ2-1; weak D call: TRBD2 (5 bases). The CDR3 covers 13 residues. The V gene lost 6 bases and the J gene lost 10 bases, with 16 bases spanning the gap. Germline assignment: CDR1 WSHSY and CDR2 SAAADI. CDR3 DNA: TGCGCCAGCAGACGCGGAGGAGAATCGGAGCAGTTCTTC. Its protein is CASRRGGESEQFF.

This clone was seen a handful of times. This sequence joins TRBV7-9 and TRBJ1-2; D is possibly TRBD1 (6 bases). V gave up 1 base and J gave up 8 bases, with 11 bases separating them. Per germline, CDR1 SEHNR and CDR2 FQNEAQ (reference sequence). CDR3 length: 13 residues. CDR3 sequence reads: CASSLEWTDGYTF. The CDR3 DNA is TGTGCCAGCAGCTTAGAGTGGACAGACGGCTACACCTTC. Based on the CDR3 plus reference TRBV7-9 and TRBJ1-2, the full variable domain is DTGVSQNPRHKITKRGQNVTFRCDPISEHNRLYWYRQTLGQGPEFLTYFQNEAQLEKSRLLSDRFSAERPKGSFSTLEIQRTEQGDSAMYLCASSLEWTDGYTFGSGTRLTVV.

The chain recombines TRBV7-3 with TRBJ1-2; 9 bases agree with TRBD1. The germline V gene encodes CDR1 SGHTA and CDR2 FQGTGA. V dropped 4 bases and J dropped 8; count of bases not matched to a gene: 11. The CDR3 contains 15 residues. Here the CDR3 reads CASSSRSQGASGYTF. The CDR3 DNA reads as TGTGCCAGCAGCTCACGATCACAGGGGGCTTCGGGCTACACCTTC.

The chain couples TRBV5-1 to TRBJ1-2; the match to TRBD1 covers 8 bases. V was pared by 2 bases and J by 3 bases, with 3 bases of the junction left unmatched. The CDR3 sequence is 14 residues long. Germline lookup yields CDR1 SGHRS and CDR2 YFSETQ. In DNA form, the CDR3 reads TGCGCCAGCAGCTTCGACAGGGGAGACTATGGCTACACCTTC. Translated, it gives CASSFDRGDYGYTF.

Here the CDR3 DNA reads TGTGCCAGCAGCTTGGATCGGGGGGCCTCCTACGAGCAGTACTTC. It is translated as CASSLDRGASYEQYF. The rearrangement links TRBV5-4 to TRBJ2-7, with D possibly matching TRBD2 (7 bases). CDR1 and CDR2 (germline): SGHNT, YYREEE (reference sequence). The V gene lost 0 bases and the J gene lost 0 bases, with 10 bases spanning the gap. This CDR3 spans 15 amino acids.

This clone has a single count. The chain recombines TRBV4-3 with TRBJ2-2; D possibly corresponds to TRBD2 (6 bases). The V gene's germline CDR1 is LGHNA and CDR2 YSLEER. The germline V and J ends were trimmed by 0 bases and 4 bases, with 12 bases remaining between them. This CDR3 has 16 amino acids. The CDR3 reads CASSQEGRRTTGELFF. The CDR3 DNA sequence: TGCGCCAGCAGCCAAGAGGGGAGGAGAACCACCGGGGAGCTGTTTTTT.

V is TRBV6-2 or TRBV6-3 and J is TRBJ2-1; possibly TRBD1 for D (5 bases). Germline V CDR1 and CDR2: MNHEY, SVGEGT. The CDR3 length is 12 residues. Trimming shortened V by 2 bases and J by 9 bases, and 8 bases separated the two germline ends. Here the CDR3 reads CASSYTGFEQFF. For the CDR3, the DNA is TGTGCCAGCAGTTACACAGGATTTGAGCAGTTCTTC.

V usage is TRBV5-4 and J usage is TRBJ1-3, with D possibly TRBD1 on 5 matching bases. V gave up 1 base and J gave up 0 bases, with 8 bases separating them. Germline CDR1 reads SGHNT; CDR2 reads YYREEE (reference sequence). The CDR3 extends over 15 amino acids. DNA of the CDR3: TGTGCCAGCAGCTTGCGCAGGGACTCTGGAAACACCATATATTTT. Protein: CASSLRRDSGNTIYF.

J is TRBJ2-1 and V is TRBV4-1, with D possibly TRBD1 on 5 matching bases. V dropped 2 bases and J dropped 9 bases, with 14 bases sitting between them. Germline lookup yields CDR1 MGHRA and CDR2 YSYEKL. The CDR3 spans 14 residues. DNA for the CDR3: TGCGCCAGCAGCCAAACTAACAAGGGGATTGAGCAGTTCTTC. Translation gives CASSQTNKGIEQFF.

V is TRBV5-4 and J is TRBJ2-5; 16 bases agree with TRBD2. This CDR3 region has 19 residues. Germline assignment: CDR1 SGHNT and CDR2 YYREEE (reference sequence). The J segment lost 1 base and the V segment lost 4 bases, leaving 10 bases of the junction unmatched. CDR3 in DNA: TGTGCCAGCAGCCCTACGGGACTAGCGGGGGGGCTCCTCCAAGAGACCCAGTACTTC. Translated, it gives CASSPTGLAGGLLQETQYF.

The V call is TRBV19, the J call TRBJ1-6; no definite D call. Trimming left V 6 bases short and J 2 bases short, with 20 bases between. This CDR3 has 18 amino acids. The germline CDR1 and CDR2 sequences are LNHDA and SQIVND (reference sequence). The CDR3 loop is CASSHLPAETTYNSPLHF. CDR3 nucleotides: TGTGCCAGTAGCCACCTCCCGGCCGAAACTACCTATAATTCACCCCTCCACTTT.

The J gene is TRBJ2-1, the V gene TRBV5-5, with TRBD2 matching over 13 bases. V was clipped by 4 bases and J by 9 bases; unmatched bases: 7. The CDR3 runs to 15 residues. CDR1 and CDR2 (germline): SGHKS, YYEKEE (reference sequence). The CDR3 coding sequence is TGTGCCAGCAGCATAAGGACTAGCGGGAGTGGTGAGCAGTTCTTC. Translated: CASSIRTSGSGEQFF.

This clone appeared once. This specimen includes other DNA sequences encoding the same CDR3. The chain recombines TRBV6-5 with TRBJ1-2; maybe TRBD1 (6 bases). Trimming pared 8 bases from V and 1 base from J, leaving 14 bases between. This CDR3 is 14 amino acids long. Germline V gene data show CDR1 as MNHEY and CDR2 as SVGAGI. Here the CDR3 reads CASSPNRVNYGYTF. CDR3 bases: TGTGCCAGCTCCCCTAACAGGGTTAACTATGGCTACACCTTC.

CDR3 DNA: TGTGCCAGCAGTGACCCGGGACAGCTCACTGAAGCTTTCTTT. It specifies CASSDPGQLTEAFF. The rearrangement joins TRBV6-1 to TRBJ1-1; 7 bases map to TRBD1. Germline assignment: CDR1 MNHNS and CDR2 SASEGT. The CDR3 totals 14 residues. The ends lost 3 bases at V and 4 bases at J; junction bases unmatched: 5.

The chain is built from TRBV5-4 and TRBJ2-1; TRBD1 might be the D (6 bases). This CDR3 is built from 13 residues. Trimming removed 5 bases from V and 5 bases from J, with 11 bases in between. Germline CDR1 and CDR2: SGHNT and YYREEE (reference sequence). The CDR3 nucleotides read TGTGCCAGCAGAAATGGACAGAACAATGAGCAGTTCTTC. This codes for CASRNGQNNEQFF.

Details on this clone: Other DNA sequences in the same sample also yield this CDR3. This rearrangement joins TRBV3-1 (or the pseudogene TRBV3-2) to TRBJ1-1; D is undetermined. The CDR3 is 12 residues long. V shed 3 bases and J shed 2 bases, with 4 bases lying between them. CDR1 is LGHDT, CDR2 YNNKEL, per germline (reference sequence). The CDR3 DNA follows: TGTGCCAGCAGCCATCTAAACACTGAAGCTTTCTTT. Amino acid sequence: CASSHLNTEAFF.

The rearrangement uses TRBV5-4 and TRBJ1-1; 8 bases are shared with TRBD1. Looked up from germline, CDR1 is SGHNT and CDR2 is YYREEE (reference sequence). With 6 bases clipped from V and 6 bases from J, the junction kept 13 bases outside the gene matches. This CDR3 has 15 residues. In nucleotides, the CDR3 is TGTGCCAGCAAGCGAGGAGGACAGGGCACCCCTGAAGCTTTCTTT. It encodes CASKRGGQGTPEAFF.

V is TRBV2 and J is TRBJ2-1; 7 bases match TRBD1. Germline V gene data show CDR1 as SNHLY and CDR2 as FYNNEI. Germline trimming cut 4 bases from V and 5 bases from J; bases unmatched to any gene: 8. This CDR3 has 15 amino acids. The CDR3 sequence is CASSVRQGSDNEQFF. The CDR3 bases are TGTGCCAGCAGTGTGCGACAGGGATCGGACAATGAGCAGTTCTTC.

This clone was seen once. The rearrangement links TRBV28 to TRBJ1-2; D is unclear. In germline, CDR1 is MDHEN, CDR2 SYDVKM. This CDR3 has 14 residues. V was clipped by 5 bases and J by 3 bases, with 13 bases between them. CDR3 nucleotides: TGTGCCAGCAGTATCCAGAATCTTGACTATGGCTACACCTTC. Protein product: CASSIQNLDYGYTF.

The gene calls are TRBV24-1 and TRBJ2-1, with D possibly TRBD2 on 6 matching bases. The CDR3 contains 13 residues. The germline V and J ends were trimmed by 1 base and 7 bases, with 7 bases remaining between them. The germline CDR1 and CDR2 sequences are KGHDR and SFDVKD. DNA for the CDR3: TGTGCCACCAGTGATTTAGGGAGGAATGAGCAGTTCTTC. This gives the protein CATSDLGRNEQFF.

V is TRBV7-2 and J is TRBJ2-7, with 10 bases matching TRBD1. CDR3 length: 17 residues. Looked up from germline, CDR1 is SGHTA and CDR2 is FQGNSA. The junction had 10 bases not matched to a gene; V was cut back by 1 base and J by 4 bases. The CDR3 reads CASSLGEPGQGFYEQYF. Here the CDR3 DNA reads TGTGCCAGCAGCTTAGGAGAACCGGGACAGGGGTTTTACGAGCAGTACTTC.

The chain employs TRBV5-4 and TRBJ2-1; 7 bases are shared with TRBD2. J was trimmed by 8 bases and V by 2 bases; bases with no gene match: 7. CDR1 SGHNT and CDR2 YYREEE come from the germline V gene (reference sequence). This CDR3 is built from 14 residues. Here the CDR3 reads CASSFKIAGDEQFF. CDR3 DNA sequence: TGTGCCAGCAGCTTTAAAATAGCGGGTGATGAGCAGTTCTTC.

The gene calls are TRBV7-9 and TRBJ1-1, with D hard to call. Germline values: CDR1 SEHNR, CDR2 FQNEAQ (reference sequence). The CDR3 has 15 amino acids. Trimming left V 10 bases short and J 2 bases short, with 20 bases between. As DNA, the CDR3 is TGTGCCACCCAACTGGGCCGCCGTTTAAACACTGAAGCTTTCTTT. Protein sequence: CATQLGRRLNTEAFF. The full variable domain, with the rest looked up from reference TRBV7-9 and TRBJ1-1, is DTGVSQNPRHKITKRGQNVTFRCDPISEHNRLYWYRQTLGQGPEFLTYFQNEAQLEKSRLLSDRFSAERPKGSFSTLEIQRTEQGDSAMYLCATQLGRRLNTEAFFGQGTRLTVV.

The V call is TRBV7-9, the J call TRBJ1-5; tentatively, D is TRBD1 (6 bases). The V and J ends lost 5 bases and 0 bases respectively, with 11 bases between them. CDR1 and CDR2 from the germline V gene are SEHNR and FQNEAQ (reference sequence). This CDR3 is built from 15 residues. The CDR3: CASSPDSNSNQPQHF. The CDR3 bases are TGTGCCAGCAGCCCGGACAGTAATAGCAATCAGCCCCAGCATTTT.

The V call is TRBV9, the J call TRBJ2-1; D gene unclear. V lost 3 bases, J lost 1 base, and 14 bases lay in between. CDR3 length equals 16 residues. Germline V gene data show CDR1 as SGDLS and CDR2 as YYNGEE. CDR3 protein: CASSAQTGPSYNEQFF. CDR3 nucleotide sequence: TGTGCCAGCAGCGCCCAAACTGGTCCGTCCTACAATGAGCAGTTCTTC. Based on the CDR3 plus reference TRBV9 and TRBJ2-1, the full variable domain is DSGVTQTPKHLITATGQRVTLRCSPRSGDLSVYWYQQSLDQGLQFLIQYYNGEERAKGNILERFSAQQFPDLHSELNLSSLELGDSALYFCASSAQTGPSYNEQFFGPGTRLTVL.